Each of the 26 T cell receptor beta chains below was sequenced from the same sample in a study of cytomegalovirus exposure and HLA in healthy donors. Assay used: immunoSEQ multiplex PCR; TCRdb lists only in-frame clones, some missing. The table includes approximately 260,000 clones, approximately 83% detected once. The sequenced sample consisted of PBMCs. The origin of the receptors is a woman younger than 30 in good health and CMV-seronegative.

The V and J genes are TRBV11-2 and TRBJ2-2; the match to TRBD2 covers 13 bases. There are 19 residues in the CDR3. Germline V gene lookup returns CDR1 SGHAT and CDR2 FQNNGV. The V and J ends lost 5 bases and 3 bases, in that order; junction bases with no gene match: 12. The CDR3 bases are TGTGCCAGCAGCCTTCCGTTCTGGACTAGCGGGAGTTACACCGGGGAGCTGTTTTTT. Its translation is CASSLPFWTSGSYTGELFF.

The V gene is TRBV30, the J gene TRBJ1-2; D may be TRBD1 (6 bases). The CDR3 is 12 residues long. Germline V gene lookup returns CDR1 GTSNPN and CDR2 SVGIG (reference sequence). V dropped 3 bases and J dropped 6 bases, with 11 bases sitting between them. Written as DNA, the CDR3 is TGTGCCTGGAGACCCCCAGGGGATGGCTACACCTTC. Amino acids: CAWRPPGDGYTF.

The sample holds one count of this clone. The chain recombines TRBV9 with TRBJ2-2; D remains unclear. Germline assignment: CDR1 SGDLS and CDR2 YYNGEE. V dropped 2 bases and J dropped 1 base, with 9 bases sitting between them. This CDR3 contains 15 residues. The CDR3 DNA is TGTGCCAGCAGCGTCCTCGACTTGAACACCGGGGAGCTGTTTTTT. It encodes CASSVLDLNTGELFF.

This chain links TRBV9 with TRBJ1-2; 9 bases align to TRBD1. Per the germline V gene, CDR1 is SGDLS and CDR2 is YYNGEE. This CDR3 contains 16 residues. Germline trimming cut 0 bases from V and 2 bases from J; bases unmatched to any gene: 5. The CDR3 loop reads CASSVGGTGKNYGYTF. As DNA, the CDR3 is TGTGCCAGCAGCGTAGGAGGGACAGGGAAGAACTATGGCTACACCTTC. Full variable domain (missing parts from reference TRBV9 and TRBJ1-2): DSGVTQTPKHLITATGQRVTLRCSPRSGDLSVYWYQQSLDQGLQFLIQYYNGEERAKGNILERFSAQQFPDLHSELNLSSLELGDSALYFCASSVGGTGKNYGYTFGSGTRLTVV.

In DNA form, the CDR3 reads TGTGCCAGCAGCGATGTACTAGCGGCCCTCACAGATACGCAGTATTTT. Its protein product is CASSDVLAALTDTQYF. The chain links TRBV14 to TRBJ2-3, with 8 bases that match TRBD2. CDR1 is SGHDN, CDR2 FVKESK, per germline. There are 16 residues in the CDR3. Germline trimming cut 5 bases from V and 2 bases from J; bases unmatched to any gene: 9.

This chain connects TRBV4-1 to TRBJ1-1; 9 bases match TRBD1. The CDR3 is 14 amino acids. Germline loops: CDR1 MGHRA, CDR2 YSYEKL. V gave up 1 base and J gave up 11 bases; unmatched junction bases: 8. The CDR3: CASSQVLGQGEAFF. In DNA, the CDR3 is TGCGCCAGCAGCCAAGTGCTGGGACAGGGCGAGGCTTTCTTT.

The V call is TRBV5-1, the J call TRBJ1-1, with D tentatively TRBD1 (5 bases). The CDR3 runs 16 residues. The germline CDR1 and CDR2 sequences are SGHRS and YFSETQ. Between the trimmed V and J ends, which lost 4 bases and 0 bases, there was a span of 16 bases. The CDR3 here is CASSPRGYSMNTEAFF. CDR3 DNA: TGCGCCAGCAGCCCCCGGGGGTATTCAATGAACACTGAAGCTTTCTTT.

The V and J genes are TRBV7-6 and TRBJ2-2; D may be TRBD1 (5 bases). V shed 0 bases and J shed 7 bases, with 15 bases lying between them. The germline V gene has CDR1 SGHVS and CDR2 FNYEAQ. This CDR3 has 16 amino acids. The CDR3 is CASSLAIASGHGELFF. CDR3 coding DNA: TGTGCCAGCAGCTTAGCGATCGCTTCAGGGCACGGGGAGCTGTTTTTT. The complete variable domain, with remaining parts taken from reference TRBV7-6 and TRBJ2-2, reads GAGVSQSPRYKVTKRGQDVALRCDPISGHVSLYWYRQALGQGPEFLTYFNYEAQQDKSGLPNDRFSAERPEGSISTLTIQRTEQRDSAMYRCASSLAIASGHGELFFGEGSRLTVL.

The count of this clone is one. The V and J genes are TRBV6-5 and TRBJ2-1; tentative D call: TRBD2 (6 bases). This CDR3 is 15 amino acids long. Germline-derived CDR1 and CDR2 are MNHEY and SVGAGI. V was clipped by 6 bases and J by 8 bases, with 20 bases between them. The CDR3 nucleotides read TGTGCCAGCAGACTCGGTGGGGCGGGGATCTATGAGCAGTTCTTC. Amino acid sequence: CASRLGGAGIYEQFF.

The genes are TRBV18 and TRBJ1-1; D gene ambiguous. Germline CDR1 reads KGHSH; CDR2 reads LQKENI. The V gene lost 0 bases and the J gene lost 6 bases, with 14 bases spanning the gap. The CDR3 consists of 15 residues. CDR3 sequence reads: CASSPPTPEVAEAFF. For the CDR3, the DNA is TGTGCCAGCTCACCACCGACTCCGGAGGTCGCTGAAGCTTTCTTT.

The CDR3 protein is CASSVTSGSENEQFF. In DNA, the CDR3 is TGCGCCAGCAGTGTGACTAGCGGGAGTGAAAATGAGCAGTTCTTC. The chain uses TRBV5-1 and TRBJ2-1; 12 bases fit TRBD2. The length of the CDR3 is 15 residues. The germline V gene encodes CDR1 SGHRS and CDR2 YFSETQ. The ends lost 5 bases at V and 7 bases at J; junction bases unmatched: 7. The full variable domain, completed using reference TRBV5-1 and TRBJ2-1, is KAGVTQTPRYLIKTRGQQVTLSCSPISGHRSVSWYQQTPGQGLQFLFEYFSETQRNKGNFPGRFSGRQFSNSRSEMNVSTLELGDSALYLCASSVTSGSENEQFFGPGTRLTVL.

The chain uses TRBV9 and TRBJ1-3; 9 nucleotides agree with TRBD1. Trimming at V came to 3 bases and at J to 4 bases, leaving 11 bases not matched to a gene. Germline loops: CDR1 SGDLS, CDR2 YYNGEE. The CDR3 spans 17 residues. DNA of the CDR3: TGTGCCAGCAGCGCTGCCGGGACAGGGTTTTCGGGAAACACCATATATTTT. Its protein is CASSAAGTGFSGNTIYF.

The chain links TRBV7-9 to TRBJ1-1, with D possibly TRBD1 on 6 matching bases. V was clipped by 6 bases and J by 11 bases, with 16 bases between them. The CDR3 length is 12 residues. Germline CDR1 SEHNR, CDR2 FQNEAQ (reference sequence). CDR3 coding DNA: TGTGCCAGCAGGCATACCGGGACAACTGCTTTCTTT. Translation: CASRHTGTTAFF.

This chain links TRBV10-1 with TRBJ2-1; D possibly corresponds to TRBD1 (5 bases). CDR1 and CDR2 from the germline V gene are WNHNN and SYGVQD (reference sequence). V lost 8 bases and J lost 5, with 10 bases in between. The CDR3 length is 12 residues. The CDR3 region has the DNA TGCGCCAGCCGAGGCAGGGACAATGAGCAGTTCTTC. Its translation is CASRGRDNEQFF.

The chain employs TRBV7-9 and TRBJ1-3; D is undetermined. The CDR3 extends over 15 amino acids. V shed 4 bases and J shed 0 bases, with 10 bases lying between them. Germline assignment: CDR1 SEHNR and CDR2 FQNEAQ (reference sequence). CDR3 region: CASSSPGYSGNTIYF. The CDR3 DNA follows: TGTGCCAGCAGCTCCCCAGGATACTCTGGAAACACCATATATTTT.

The chain has TRBV19 and TRBJ2-7; TRBD1 aligns across 8 bases. The V gene's germline CDR1 is LNHDA and CDR2 SQIVND (reference sequence). The CDR3 extends over 15 amino acids. V shed 4 bases, J shed 3 bases, and the junction held 8 bases outside the gene matches. CDR3 nucleotides: TGTGCCAGTAGTACCGGCAGGGGGCGCAACTACGAGCAGTACTTC. Translating gives CASSTGRGRNYEQYF.

The count of this clone is one. The CDR3 protein is CASSPPEGRTGELFF. As DNA, the CDR3 is TGTGCCAGCAGCCCGCCCGAGGGTAGGACCGGGGAGCTGTTTTTT. The V call is TRBV5-6, the J call TRBJ2-2, with D perhaps TRBD2 (5 bases). V was shortened by 4 bases and J by 5 bases, with 15 bases between the two germline ends. Germline V gene data show CDR1 as SGHDT and CDR2 as YYEEEE. The CDR3 runs to 15 residues.

The V and J genes are TRBV6-5 and TRBJ1-1, with 7 bases matching TRBD1. The CDR3 sequence is 14 residues long. The germline gives CDR1 MNHEY, CDR2 SVGAGI. After removal of 0 bases from V and 8 bases from J, the junction contained 6 bases not matched to a gene. The CDR3 region is CASSYSSRQGEAFF. As DNA, the CDR3 is TGTGCCAGCAGTTACTCCTCTCGACAGGGAGAAGCTTTCTTT.

The chain employs TRBV4-1 and TRBJ2-1, with 10 bases that match TRBD2. Germline V CDR1 and CDR2: MGHRA, YSYEKL. The CDR3 is made up of 15 amino acids. V was pared by 3 bases and J by 4 bases, with 3 bases of the junction left unmatched. In nucleotides, the CDR3 is TGCGCCAGCAGCCACACTAGCGGGGCTTACAATGAGCAGTTCTTC. Protein sequence: CASSHTSGAYNEQFF.

This clone was observed a single time. CDR3 coding DNA: TGTGCCAGCAGCCCATCTACGGGGGGTCTAGCAGATACGCAGTATTTT. It specifies CASSPSTGGLADTQYF. V and J are TRBV7-6 and TRBJ2-3; TRBD2 matches 7 bases. J was trimmed by 4 bases and V by 5 bases; bases with no gene match: 12. From germline, CDR1 is SGHVS and CDR2 FNYEAQ. This CDR3 region has 16 residues.

The rearrangement uses TRBV5-8 and TRBJ1-1, with D hard to call. The germline V gene encodes CDR1 SGHTS and CDR2 YDEGEE. V lost 1 base to trimming and J lost 2 bases, with 15 bases between them. CDR3 length: 16 amino acids. The CDR3 DNA sequence: TGTGCCAGCAGCTTGCCGAAACACCGGGGAAACACTGAAGCTTTCTTT. Translating gives CASSLPKHRGNTEAFF.

This clone showed up just once. The gene calls are TRBV15 and TRBJ1-3; D gene uncertain. Trimming pared 0 bases from V and 2 bases from J, leaving 8 bases between. CDR1 and CDR2 from the germline V gene are LNHNV and YYDKDF (reference sequence). The CDR3 runs 15 residues. CDR3 region: CATSRDQYPGNTIYF. The CDR3 bases are TGTGCCACCAGCAGAGATCAGTACCCTGGAAACACCATATATTTT.

The chain couples TRBV10-1 to TRBJ2-7, with D possibly TRBD1 on 6 matching bases. Trimming removed 0 bases at V and 1 base at J, with 13 bases between. The CDR3 contains 16 residues. Germline CDR1 is WNHNN and CDR2 is SYGVQD (reference sequence). The chain's CDR3 is CASSESLQGLSYEQYF. DNA of the CDR3: TGCGCCAGCAGTGAGTCGCTACAGGGATTGTCCTACGAGCAGTACTTC.

This clone was picked up one time. The chain has TRBV5-1 and TRBJ2-7; 7 positions agree with TRBD1. The CDR3 covers 14 residues. The germline V gene has CDR1 SGHRS and CDR2 YFSETQ. With 2 bases clipped from V and 2 bases from J, the junction kept 4 bases outside the gene matches. The CDR3 loop is CASSFGQAAYEQYF. CDR3 in DNA: TGCGCCAGCAGCTTCGGACAGGCCGCCTACGAGCAGTACTTC.

The V and J genes are TRBV6-1 and TRBJ2-4; unclear D gene. This CDR3 has 13 residues. Germline assignment: CDR1 MNHNS and CDR2 SASEGT. Trimming took off 2 bases at V and 9 bases at J, with 11 bases between the two ends. The CDR3 region is CASSEKVGGIQYF. Here the CDR3 DNA reads TGTGCCAGCAGTGAAAAGGTCGGCGGCATTCAGTACTTC.

This rearrangement joins TRBV11-2 to TRBJ2-7; 7 bases are shared with TRBD1. The J segment lost 3 bases and the V segment lost 1 base, leaving 9 bases of the junction unmatched. This CDR3 is 16 amino acids long. The V gene's germline CDR1 is SGHAT and CDR2 FQNNGV. CDR3 region: CASSLVGDRAIYEQYF. CDR3 DNA: TGTGCCAGCAGCTTAGTAGGAGACAGGGCCATCTACGAGCAGTACTTC.